This TCR beta chain stems from a study of radiotherapy plus CTLA-4 blockade in lung cancer. The study, taken as a whole, reports: Dynamics of early blood T cell clones, together with interferon-beta, were reportedly the best predictors of response. Radiotherapy was combined with ipilimumab, and tumor-derived TCR clones then expanded in blood.

In the case of this clone: Its matching antigen is unknown.

Clones were sequenced by immunoSEQ multiplex PCR, and TCRdb holds only the in-frame ones, with some missing. The sample consists of tens of thousands of clones, roughly 80% of them appearing once. This material consisted of peripheral blood, taken from a patient treated with radiotherapy plus ipilimumab. This receptor was obtained from a human donor with non-small cell lung cancer who had a complete response to radiotherapy plus ipilimumab.

The CDR3 is CASSLDGSSYNEQFF. In DNA form, the CDR3 reads TGTGCCAGCAGCTTGGACGGGAGCTCCTACAATGAGCAGTTCTTC. The chain carries TRBV7-9 and TRBJ2-1, with D possibly being TRBD2 (6 bases). The V end was cut by 3 bases, the J end by 0 bases, with 9 bases between. The CDR3 sequence is 15 residues long. Looked up from germline, CDR1 is SEHNR and CDR2 is FQNEAQ (reference sequence).